The following is a T cell receptor (beta chain) sequence with its context. The target antigen is unknown. One junction end does not reproduce the germline sequence, and a read error may be involved. This specimen belongs to a study of T cell responses to AZD1222 COVID-19 vaccine. General observations from the study: The peak T cell response came first, and repertoires were sampled only after it. Two doses of AZD1222 preceded a rise in Spike-specific TCR breadth and depth. Among vaccine-associated CD4 TCRs, coverage spanned spike, with dominance at 160-218 and 743-854.

Only in-frame clones appear in the TCRdb table, and some are missing; sequencing was by immunoSEQ multiplex PCR. The data contain approximately 110,000 clones, approximately 96% of them singletons. Germline CDR1 and CDR2: SGHRS and YFSETQ. The CDR3 runs to 14 residues. V usage is TRBV5-1 and J usage is TRBJ1-5; 11 nucleotides align to TRBD1. This receptor was obtained from an adult in good health. This sample comprised peripheral blood, obtained on day 0 of AZD1222 vaccination. The CDR3 DNA reads TGCGCCAGCAGCCGGACAGGGGGCAACCAGCCCCAGCATTTT. Protein product: CASSRTGGNQPQHF.